Detailed here is one TCR beta chain. This clone was detected only once. There is no known antigen for this receptor. Base qualities are not provided; no much larger clone lies one nucleotide away. As encoded in the germline V gene, CDR1 is SGHTA while CDR2 is FQGNSA. There are 15 amino acids in the CDR3, from cysteine to phenylalanine inclusive. Only the CDR3 part of the read is kept: 45 bases, read in frame from the first base. The germline ends are 14 bases apart after V is trimmed by 4 bases and J by 5 bases. The intended sense of this specimen's time point label: baseline before first vaccination. Vaccinee samples were obtained from the UK trials COV001 and COV002, which included a single-blind randomized controlled phase 2/3 trial of AZD1222 (ChAdOx1 nCoV-19) in healthy adults. Trial participant PBMC samples were collected at day 0 and day 28 after the second dose for TCRbeta chain sequencing.

These data come from a study of T cell responses to AZD1222 COVID-19 vaccine (dated by TCRdb to about 2021). Some background on the complete study: AZD1222 recipients given second doses at about 4 weeks or at about 12 weeks were pooled, since spike-specific TCR depth and breadth were not found to differ between the two schedules. A total of approximately 240 trial participants underwent TCR sequencing, of whom nearly 210 had received two doses of AZD1222 and roughly 26 had received two doses of the MenACWY control vaccine. Trial participants were enrolled by age into 18-55, 56-69 and 70-plus year subgroups, with about 150, 27 and 61 TCR-sequenced participants respectively.

Study-wide conclusions, independent of this receptor: After two AZD1222 doses, spike-specific TCR breadth and depth were significantly higher than at day 0 and than in MenACWY recipients. In the small 56-69-year group, the increase in depth fell short of significance, most likely because of low power. Participants were mostly white British and included more females than males, and it was suggested by the authors that clonal diversity may have been underestimated. No day 14 peak-response samples were available, so repertoires were characterized only after the peak T cell response. Conclusions about previously exposed vaccinees are limited, since just 6 or 7 AZD1222 recipients were seropositive for SARS-CoV-2 at baseline. Vaccine-associated CD4 TCRs spanned the whole spike protein, with dominant responses in regions 160-218 and 743-854. Nearly half of unique spike-specific TCRs reportedly recognized epitopes outside regions mutated in the B.1.351 and B.1.1.7 variants.

The CDR3 regions of human TCRbeta chains were subjected to immunosequencing. Turning to the authors' computational methods: TCRs in the repertoires were matched against a reference library of SARS-CoV-2-specific TCRs that had been generated with the MIRA antigen-specificity platform. Breadth was defined as the fraction of unique TCRs that were SARS-CoV-2-associated, and depth was defined as the fraction of total T cells that were SARS-CoV-2-associated. Using the MIRA data, each spike-specific TCR was assigned both to the spike region to which the TCR was reactive and to a CD4 or CD8 class. Log10-transformed breadth and depth values were compared by one-way ANOVA with Sidak's multiple comparisons tests. TCRdb provides this immuneACCESS table in a form limited to in-frame rearrangements. Some clones are lacking; in checked studies, under half of them reflect an unresolved V gene, and why the rest are absent is not known. V, J and clone size were drawn from that table, and D and trimming were deduced from the DNA. Counted in this sample were 98,000 or so clones; around nine tenths of them appeared once. About 19% of the sample comes from the top ten.

The chain joins TRBV7-2 to TRBJ1-4; there is no confident call for the D gene. The receptor's source is an adult in good health. The sample in question was peripheral blood, obtained on day 0 of AZD1222 vaccination. The DNA is TGTGCCAGCAGCTCCGAGTGGGGATCCAATGAAAAACTGTTTTTT. This sequence encodes CASSSEWGSNEKLFF.